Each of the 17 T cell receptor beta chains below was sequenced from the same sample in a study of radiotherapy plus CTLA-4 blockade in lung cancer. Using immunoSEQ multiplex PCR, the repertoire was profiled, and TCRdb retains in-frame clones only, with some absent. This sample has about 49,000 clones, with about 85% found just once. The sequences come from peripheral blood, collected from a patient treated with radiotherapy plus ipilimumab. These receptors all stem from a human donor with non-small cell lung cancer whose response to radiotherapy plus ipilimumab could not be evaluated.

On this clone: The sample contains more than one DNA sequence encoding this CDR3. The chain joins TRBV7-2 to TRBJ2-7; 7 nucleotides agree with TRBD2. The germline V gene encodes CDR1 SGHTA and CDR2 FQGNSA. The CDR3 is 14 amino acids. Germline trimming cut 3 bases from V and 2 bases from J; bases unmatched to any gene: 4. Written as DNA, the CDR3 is TGTGCCAGCAGCTTGGGGCTAGCGGCCTACGAGCAGTACTTC. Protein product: CASSLGLAAYEQYF. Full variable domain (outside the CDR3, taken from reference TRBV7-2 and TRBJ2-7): GAGVSQSPSNKVTEKGKDVELRCDPISGHTALYWYRQSLGQGLEFLIYFQGNSAPDKSGLPSDRFSAERTGGSVSTLTIQRTQQEDSAVYLCASSLGLAAYEQYFGPGTRLTVT.

Here the CDR3 DNA reads TGCGCCAGCAGCTTGGCGCAGGGGTCCATGAACACTGAAGCTTTCTTT. Protein: CASSLAQGSMNTEAFF. The V call is TRBV5-1, the J call TRBJ1-1; tentative D call: TRBD1 (6 bases). The germline gives CDR1 SGHRS, CDR2 YFSETQ. CDR3 length equals 16 residues. V shed 0 bases and J shed 0 bases, with 12 bases lying between them. Looking up the rest from reference TRBV5-1 and TRBJ1-1 gives the full variable domain: KAGVTQTPRYLIKTRGQQVTLSCSPISGHRSVSWYQQTPGQGLQFLFEYFSETQRNKGNFPGRFSGRQFSNSRSEMNVSTLELGDSALYLCASSLAQGSMNTEAFFGQGTRLTVV.

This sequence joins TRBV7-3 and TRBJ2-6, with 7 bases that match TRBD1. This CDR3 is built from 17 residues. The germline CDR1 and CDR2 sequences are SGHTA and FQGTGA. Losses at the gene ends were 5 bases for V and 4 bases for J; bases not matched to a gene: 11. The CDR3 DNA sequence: TGTGCCAGCAGCGCTACTACAGGGGCGGTAGGGGCCAACGTCCTGACTTTC. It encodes CASSATTGAVGANVLTF.

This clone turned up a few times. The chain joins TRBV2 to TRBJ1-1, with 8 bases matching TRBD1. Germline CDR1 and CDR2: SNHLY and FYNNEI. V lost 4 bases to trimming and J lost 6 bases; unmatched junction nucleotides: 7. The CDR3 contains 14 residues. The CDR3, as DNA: TGTGCCAGCAGTGTGTCAGGGGGCGCGGCTGAAGCTTTCTTT. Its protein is CASSVSGGAAEAFF.

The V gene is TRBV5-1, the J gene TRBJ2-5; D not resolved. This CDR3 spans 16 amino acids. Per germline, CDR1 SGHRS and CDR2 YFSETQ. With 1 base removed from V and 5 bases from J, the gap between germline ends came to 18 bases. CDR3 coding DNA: TGCGCCAGCAGCTTGTCTAACCGAGGATCCGGGGAGACCCAGTACTTC. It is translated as CASSLSNRGSGETQYF. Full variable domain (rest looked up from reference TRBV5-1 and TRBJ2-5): KAGVTQTPRYLIKTRGQQVTLSCSPISGHRSVSWYQQTPGQGLQFLFEYFSETQRNKGNFPGRFSGRQFSNSRSEMNVSTLELGDSALYLCASSLSNRGSGETQYFGPGTRLLVL.

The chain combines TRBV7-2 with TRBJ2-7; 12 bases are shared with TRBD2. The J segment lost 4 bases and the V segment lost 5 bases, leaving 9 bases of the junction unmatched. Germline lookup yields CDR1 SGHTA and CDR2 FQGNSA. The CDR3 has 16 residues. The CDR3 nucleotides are TGTGCCAGCAGCCCGACTAGCGGGAGTGGAGGGTACGAGCAGTACTTC. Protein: CASSPTSGSGGYEQYF.

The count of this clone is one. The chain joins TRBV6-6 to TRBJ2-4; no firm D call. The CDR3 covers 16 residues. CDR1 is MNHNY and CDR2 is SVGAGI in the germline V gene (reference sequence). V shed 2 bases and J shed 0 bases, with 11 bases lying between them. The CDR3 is CASSYEVFLAKNIQYF. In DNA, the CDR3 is TGTGCCAGCAGTTACGAGGTGTTTCTAGCCAAAAACATTCAGTACTTC.

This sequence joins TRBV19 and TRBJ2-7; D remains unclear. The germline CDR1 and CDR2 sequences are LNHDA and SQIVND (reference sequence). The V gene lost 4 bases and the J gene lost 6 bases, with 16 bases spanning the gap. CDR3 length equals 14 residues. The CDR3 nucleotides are TGTGCCAGTAGTAGGGTATATGACTCCGCCGAGCAGTACTTC. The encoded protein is CASSRVYDSAEQYF. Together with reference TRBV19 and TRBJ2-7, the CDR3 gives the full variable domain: DGGITQSPKYLFRKEGQNVTLSCEQNLNHDAMYWYRQDPGQGLRLIYYSQIVNDFQKGDIAEGYSVSREKKESFPLTVTSAQKNPTAFYLCASSRVYDSAEQYFGPGTRLTVT.

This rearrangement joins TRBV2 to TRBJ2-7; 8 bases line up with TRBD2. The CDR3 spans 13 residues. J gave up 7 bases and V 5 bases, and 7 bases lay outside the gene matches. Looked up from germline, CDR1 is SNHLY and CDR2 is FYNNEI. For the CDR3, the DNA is TGTGCCAGCAGTCCGGGACTAGGCTTGGAGCAGTACTTC. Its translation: CASSPGLGLEQYF.

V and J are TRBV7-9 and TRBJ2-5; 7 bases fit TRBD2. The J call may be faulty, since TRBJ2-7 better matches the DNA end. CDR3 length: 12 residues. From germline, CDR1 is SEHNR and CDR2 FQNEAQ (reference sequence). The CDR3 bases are TGTGCCAGCACCTTTAGCGGGTACGAGCAGTACTTC. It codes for CASTFSGYEQYF.

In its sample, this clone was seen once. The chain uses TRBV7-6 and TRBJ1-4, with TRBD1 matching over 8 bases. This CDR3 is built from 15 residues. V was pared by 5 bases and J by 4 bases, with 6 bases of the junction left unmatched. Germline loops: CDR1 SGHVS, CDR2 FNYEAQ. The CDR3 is CASSARTGLNEKLFF. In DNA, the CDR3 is TGTGCCAGCAGCGCCCGGACAGGGCTTAATGAAAAACTGTTTTTT.

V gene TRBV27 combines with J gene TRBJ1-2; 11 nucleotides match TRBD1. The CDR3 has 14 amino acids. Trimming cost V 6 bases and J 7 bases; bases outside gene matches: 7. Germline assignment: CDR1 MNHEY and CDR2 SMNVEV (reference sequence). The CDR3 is CASSPRTGGSGYTF. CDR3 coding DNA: TGTGCCAGCAGCCCACGGACAGGGGGCAGTGGCTACACCTTC.

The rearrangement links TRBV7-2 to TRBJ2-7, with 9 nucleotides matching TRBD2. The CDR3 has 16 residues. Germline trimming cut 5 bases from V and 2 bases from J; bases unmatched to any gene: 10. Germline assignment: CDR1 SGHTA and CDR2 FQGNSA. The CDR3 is CASSPLLAGEAYEQYF. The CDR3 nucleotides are TGTGCCAGCAGCCCCCTGTTAGCGGGAGAGGCCTACGAGCAGTACTTC.

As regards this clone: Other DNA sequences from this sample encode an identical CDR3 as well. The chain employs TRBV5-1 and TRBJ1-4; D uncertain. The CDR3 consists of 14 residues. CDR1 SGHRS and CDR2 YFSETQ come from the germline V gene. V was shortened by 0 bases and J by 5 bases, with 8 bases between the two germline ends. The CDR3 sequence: CASSLDSLNEKLFF. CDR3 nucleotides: TGCGCCAGCAGCTTGGATAGCCTAAATGAAAAACTGTTTTTT.

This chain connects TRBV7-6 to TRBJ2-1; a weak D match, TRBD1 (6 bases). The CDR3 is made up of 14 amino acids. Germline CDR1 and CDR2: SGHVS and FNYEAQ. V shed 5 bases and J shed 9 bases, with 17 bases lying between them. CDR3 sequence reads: CASSRPGHSIEQFF. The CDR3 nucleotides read TGTGCCAGCAGCCGCCCGGGACACTCTATTGAGCAGTTCTTC.

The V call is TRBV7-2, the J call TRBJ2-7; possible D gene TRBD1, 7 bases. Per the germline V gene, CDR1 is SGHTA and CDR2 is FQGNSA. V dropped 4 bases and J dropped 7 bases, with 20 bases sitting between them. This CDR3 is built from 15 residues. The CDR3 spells CASSSPSTGRWEQYF. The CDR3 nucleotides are TGTGCCAGCAGCTCTCCTTCGACAGGGAGGTGGGAGCAGTACTTC.

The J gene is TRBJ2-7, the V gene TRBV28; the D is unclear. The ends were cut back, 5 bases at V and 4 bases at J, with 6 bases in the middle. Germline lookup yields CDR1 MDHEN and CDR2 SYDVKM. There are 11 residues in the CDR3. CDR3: CASSVKYEQYF. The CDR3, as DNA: TGTGCCAGCAGTGTTAAATACGAGCAGTACTTC.